A selection of T cell receptor beta chains follows, all from one sample in a study of CD8 T cells in Susac syndrome. Each CDR3 protein gets one entry after TCRdb re-called the immunoSEQ multiplex PCR reads with MiXCR. The sample holds around 300,000 distinct CDR3 sequences, roughly 85% seen once. The material sequenced was CD8+ T cells from PBMCs. The source of these receptors is a human donor with multiple sclerosis. CDR3s include the opening cysteine and the closing phenylalanine or tryptophan. A D gene is named only where the DNA matches it firmly. Size tells how often a clone was seen (once, few, many) or the class of an expanded clone, and some rows leave it out.

TRBJ2-1 TRBV6-2/TRBV6-3 . TRBD1 14 CATRTGTGYNEQFF TGTGCCACTCGGACAGGGACGGGCTACAATGAGCAGTTCTTC
TRBJ2-1 TRBV4-1 . TRBD2 16 CASNNYLAGGPNEQFF TGCGCCAGCAATAACTATCTAGCGGGGGGCCCCAATGAGCAGTTCTTC
TRBJ2-6 TRBV28 . . 16 CASSLFQGSGANVLTF TGTGCCAGCAGTTTATTCCAGGGCTCTGGGGCCAACGTCCTGACTTTC
TRBJ2-7 TRBV7-9 . TRBD2 16 CASSPPPGTSAYEQYF TGTGCCAGCAGCCCGCCACCCGGGACTAGCGCGTACGAGCAGTACTTC
TRBJ2-2 TRBV12-3/TRBV12-4 . . 16 CASRGSGTSNTGELFF TGTGCCAGCAGGGGATCGGGAACTTCGAACACCGGGGAGCTGTTTTTT
TRBJ2-7 TRBV10-3 once . 11 CAISRGHEQYF TGTGCCATCAGCAGGGGCCACGAGCAGTACTTC
TRBJ1-3 TRBV5-4 . . 16 CASSLVAGFTGNTIYF TGTGCCAGCAGCTTGGTGGCAGGGTTTACGGGAAACACCATATATTTT
TRBJ1-2 TRBV10-3 . TRBD1 13 CAISDRQGDGYTF TGTGCCATCAGTGATCGGCAGGGGGATGGCTACACCTTC
TRBJ2-1 TRBV27 many . 15 CASPSVLRERNEQFF TGTGCCAGCCCCAGCGTCTTGCGGGAACGCAATGAGCAGTTCTTC
TRBJ1-1 TRBV9 . . 13 CASSEEGTREAFF TGTGCCAGCAGCGAGGAGGGGACGAGGGAAGCTTTCTTT
TRBJ2-7 TRBV4-1 . TRBD1 17 CASSQDASGTGTYEQYF TGCGCCAGCAGCCAAGATGCGTCCGGGACAGGAACCTACGAGCAGTACTTC
TRBJ2-1 TRBV20-1 . TRBD1 16 CSARPHGTGGSNEQFF TGCAGTGCTAGGCCACATGGGACAGGAGGTAGCAATGAGCAGTTCTTC
TRBJ1-4 TRBV7-9 few TRBD1 15 CASSSYRGVGEKLFF TGTGCCAGCAGCTCCTACAGGGGAGTCGGTGAAAAACTGTTTTTT
TRBJ2-7 TRBV7-9 . . 13 CASTTHGAHEQYF TGTGCCAGCACCACCCACGGGGCCCACGAGCAGTACTTC
TRBJ2-1 TRBV19 . TRBD2 15 CASTLGTSSYNEQFF TGTGCCAGTACCCTCGGGACTAGCTCCTACAATGAGCAGTTCTTC
TRBJ1-1 TRBV24-1 . . 16 CATSDSAGSRDTEAFF TGTGCCACCAGTGATTCAGCGGGGTCGAGGGACACTGAAGCTTTCTTT
TRBJ2-7 TRBV18 . TRBD2 14 CASSPPGGVGEQYF TGTGCCAGCTCACCTCCGGGAGGGGTGGGCGAGCAGTACTTC
TRBJ1-5 TRBV7-9 . . 15 CASSLDSGGNQPQHF TGTGCCAGCAGCTTAGACTCCGGGGGCAATCAGCCCCAGCATTTT
TRBJ2-4 TRBV29-1 once . 13 CSVEEEEEDIQYF TGCAGCGTTGAAGAGGAGGAGGAGGACATTCAGTACTTC
TRBJ2-1 TRBV28 . TRBD2 14 CASALRLAGTEQFF TGTGCCAGCGCTTTGAGACTAGCGGGAACGGAGCAGTTCTTC
TRBJ2-7 TRBV27 . . 13 CATTSQASYEQYF TGTGCCACCACCTCGCAGGCCTCCTACGAGCAGTACTTC
TRBJ1-3 TRBV6-5 . TRBD1 20 CASSYSPVGQELTSGNTIYF TGTGCCAGCAGTTACTCTCCCGTAGGACAGGAGCTGACCTCTGGAAACACCATATATTTT
TRBJ2-1 TRBV9 . TRBD2 19 CASSVLRGTSGRAGNEQFF TGTGCCAGCAGCGTACTAAGAGGGACTAGCGGGAGGGCGGGCAATGAGCAGTTCTTC
TRBJ2-1 TRBV11-2 . TRBD1 14 CASSSGQPYNEQFF TGTGCCAGCAGCTCGGGACAGCCCTACAATGAGCAGTTCTTC
TRBJ2-7 TRBV10-1 . TRBD1 15 CASSESGTGGYEQYF TGCGCCAGCAGTGAGTCCGGGACAGGGGGTTACGAGCAGTACTTC
TRBJ2-3 TRBV12-2 . . 14 CASRMGRARDTQYF TGTGCAAGTCGTATGGGACGCGCCAGAGATACGCAGTATTTT
TRBJ2-1 TRBV6-6 . . 16 CASRGDLVRSYNEQFF TGTGCCAGCAGGGGGGACCTAGTAAGATCCTACAATGAGCAGTTCTTC
TRBJ2-3 TRBV29-1 . . 14 CSVEDVTEGDTQYF TGCAGCGTTGAAGATGTCACTGAAGGGGATACGCAGTATTTT
TRBJ2-7 TRBV9 . TRBD1 15 CASSVSPGQAYEQYF TGTGCCAGCAGCGTGTCGCCGGGACAGGCCTACGAGCAGTACTTC
TRBJ2-5 TRBV27 . TRBD1 17 CASSLIIGGQVLKTQYF TGTGCCAGCAGTTTAATTATTGGGGGACAGGTCTTAAAGACCCAGTACTTC
TRBJ2-6 TRBV7-2 . TRBD2 18 CASSLDGRERAGANVLTF TGTGCCAGCAGCTTAGATGGGCGGGAGCGGGCTGGGGCCAACGTCCTGACTTTC
TRBJ1-5 TRBV6-2/TRBV6-3 . TRBD1 15 CASTGQGLLNQPQHF TGTGCCAGCACCGGACAGGGGCTCCTGAATCAGCCCCAGCATTTT
TRBJ2-7 TRBV28 . . 14 CASRITSFPYEQYF TGTGCCAGCAGGATAACTAGTTTCCCCTACGAGCAGTACTTC
TRBJ2-2 TRBV10-3 . . 12 CAISDPPGELFF TGTGCCATCAGTGATCCTCCCGGGGAGCTGTTTTTT
TRBJ2-3 TRBV29-1 . . 16 CSVDPWQTANTDTQYF TGCAGCGTTGATCCATGGCAGACAGCCAACACAGATACGCAGTATTTT
TRBJ2-5 TRBV6-2/TRBV6-3 . TRBD2 14 CASTHSGYQETQYF TGTGCCAGCACCCATAGCGGGTACCAAGAGACCCAGTACTTC
TRBJ1-5 TRBV6-2/TRBV6-3 . TRBD1 16 CASSALGDRDNQPQHF TGTGCCAGCAGCGCCTTGGGGGACAGGGATAATCAGCCCCAGCATTTT
TRBJ2-6 TRBV5-4 . . 15 CASSSLSSGASVLTF TGTGCCAGCAGCTCTCTTAGCTCTGGGGCCAGCGTCCTGACTTTC
TRBJ1-1 TRBV7-9 . . 16 CASSLEVRGNDTEAFF TGTGCCAGCAGCTTAGAGGTCCGGGGGAATGACACTGAAGCTTTCTTT
TRBJ2-3 TRBV5-1 . TRBD1 15 CASSFGDSRTDTQYF TGCGCCAGCAGCTTTGGGGACAGCCGCACAGATACGCAGTATTTT
TRBJ2-3 TRBV6-5 few . 14 CASSYAASTDTQYF TGTGCCAGCAGTTACGCGGCCAGCACAGATACGCAGTATTTT
TRBJ2-7 TRBV2 few . 13 CASSEAGSYEQHF TGTGCCAGCAGTGAAGCGGGCTCCTACGAGCAGCACTTC
TRBJ2-7 TRBV7-9 . . 12 CASTLGLDEQYF TGTGCCAGCACCCTGGGCCTGGACGAGCAGTACTTC
TRBJ2-1 TRBV14 . TRBD2 16 CASSQEASGYYNEQFF TGTGCCAGCAGCCAAGAGGCTAGCGGGTATTACAATGAGCAGTTCTTC
TRBJ1-5 TRBV5-8 . . 15 CASSLQGFFNQPQHF TGTGCCAGCAGCTTGCAGGGATTTTTCAATCAGCCCCAGCATTTT
TRBJ1-5 TRBV7-2 . . 17 CASSLDISAYSNQPQHF TGTGCCAGCAGCTTAGACATTTCGGCTTATAGCAATCAGCCCCAGCATTTT
TRBJ1-2 TRBV4-3 . . 15 CASSPLSPNPRGYTF TGCGCCAGCAGCCCCCTGTCTCCCAACCCAAGGGGCTACACCTTC
TRBJ2-2 TRBV7-2 few . 16 CASSKKGGSWIGELFF TGTGCCAGCAGCAAGAAGGGGGGATCCTGGATCGGGGAGCTGTTTTTT
TRBJ1-5 TRBV5-6 . . 17 CASSLTPWGDSNQPQHF TGTGCCAGCAGCCTGACCCCTTGGGGCGATAGCAATCAGCCCCAGCATTTT
TRBJ2-5 TRBV7-8 . . 12 CASSLSRETQYF TGTGCCAGCAGCTTAAGTAGGGAGACCCAGTACTTC
TRBJ1-1 TRBV20-1 . . 13 CSARGGQNTEAFF TGCAGTGCCAGAGGGGGGCAGAACACTGAAGCTTTCTTT
TRBJ1-5 TRBV20-1 . . 15 CSASIWPETNQPQHF TGCAGTGCTAGCATTTGGCCAGAGACCAATCAGCCCCAGCATTTT
TRBJ2-3 TRBV10-3 . TRBD2 16 CAISEPLAGSTDTQYF TGTGCCATCAGTGAACCACTAGCGGGGAGCACAGATACGCAGTATTTT
TRBJ2-7 TRBV7-9 . TRBD1 15 CASSSYRDRVGEQYF TGTGCCAGCAGCTCGTACCGGGACAGGGTTGGCGAGCAGTACTTC
TRBJ2-7 TRBV4-3 . . 13 CASSQVMVSEQYF TGCGCCAGCAGCCAAGTAATGGTGAGCGAGCAGTACTTC
TRBJ1-5 TRBV2 . TRBD1 19 CASSVRQGDPYRGNQPQHF TGTGCCAGCAGTGTCCGACAGGGGGATCCCTACCGGGGCAATCAGCCCCAGCATTTT
TRBJ2-7 TRBV28 . . 14 CASIPTLSSYEQYF TGTGCCAGCATCCCGACACTGAGCTCCTACGAGCAGTACTTC